The sequence of this T cell receptor (beta chain) was determined in a study of beta chain features in type 1 diabetes. About the research overall: Patient and healthy donor groups were alike in age, gender and cell yields.

The CDR3 runs to 15 residues. J lost 1 base, V lost 5 bases, and 5 bases had no gene match. Germline V gene data show CDR1 as SEHNR and CDR2 as FQNEAQ (reference sequence). CD4+ cells of the naive, central memory, regulatory and stem cell-like memory types were sorted via CD45RO/CCR7/CD25/CD127/CD95/CD27. Expressed TCRB transcripts were sequenced after all isolated RNA was converted to cDNA. The method was immunoSEQ multiplex PCR; TCRdb's version includes in-frame clones alone and lacks a portion of them. The data contain about 240,000 clones, 25% to 30% of them singletons. The sample taken for sequencing was central memory CD4+ T cells from blood. The V gene is TRBV7-9, the J gene TRBJ2-3, with 8 bases matching TRBD1. The sequence derives from a man aged 25 to 40 in good health. DNA of the CDR3: TGTGCCAGCAGCCTCGGACAGGGAGGCACAGATACGCAGTATTTT. Amino acids: CASSLGQGGTDTQYF.